This entry lists 5 T cell receptor beta chains sequenced from one sample in a study of cytomegalovirus exposure and HLA in healthy donors. Amplification used 60 Vbeta primers and 13 Jbeta primers. Method: immunoSEQ multiplex PCR; TCRdb's copy keeps in-frame clones and lacks some. This table holds about 68,000 clones, roughly 77% found once. The specimen was PBMCs. The receptors here all came from a human donor in good health.

The chain is built from TRBV5-1 and TRBJ1-2; 9 positions match TRBD1. The CDR3 runs to 14 residues. The V and J ends lost 2 bases and 6 bases, in that order; junction bases with no gene match: 5. Germline loops: CDR1 SGHRS, CDR2 YFSETQ. The CDR3 loop is CASSFPGQGNGYTF. The CDR3 nucleotides are TGCGCCAGCAGCTTCCCGGGACAGGGCAATGGCTACACCTTC.

CDR3 loop: CASSKGIAGQGQETQYF. Here the CDR3 DNA reads TGTGCCAGCAGTAAAGGGATAGCGGGCCAGGGGCAAGAGACCCAGTACTTC. This chain uses TRBV6-1 with TRBJ2-5; D may be TRBD2 (7 bases). The germline V gene has CDR1 MNHNS and CDR2 SASEGT. The CDR3 loop spans 17 amino acids. The V gene lost 5 bases and the J gene lost 2 bases, with 21 bases spanning the gap.

The chain links TRBV30 to TRBJ1-4; possibly TRBD1 for D (5 bases). The CDR3 loop spans 16 amino acids. Germline loops: CDR1 GTSNPN, CDR2 SVGIG (reference sequence). Trimming shortened V by 0 bases and J by 8 bases, and 19 bases separated the two germline ends. For the CDR3, the DNA is TGTGCCTGGAGTGTTATCACGGGGGGTAACTTCGAAAAACTGTTTTTT. Protein: CAWSVITGGNFEKLFF.

V gene TRBV9 combines with J gene TRBJ2-7; 9 bases align to TRBD2. The CDR3 contains 16 residues. Per germline, CDR1 SGDLS and CDR2 YYNGEE. The V segment lost 3 bases and the J segment 2 bases; nucleotides outside the gene matches: 9. CDR3: CASSAGAGGATYEQYF. In DNA form, the CDR3 reads TGTGCCAGCAGCGCCGGCGCGGGGGGGGCGACCTACGAGCAGTACTTC.

Only a few counts were recorded for this clone. The CDR3 spells CASSFLSGTGSGYTF. The CDR3 DNA reads as TGCGCCAGCAGCTTCCTAAGCGGGACAGGGAGTGGCTACACCTTC. This chain links TRBV5-1 with TRBJ1-2, with 9 bases fitting TRBD1. V dropped 2 bases and J dropped 7; count of bases not matched to a gene: 9. The CDR3 consists of 15 residues. Germline CDR1 is SGHRS and CDR2 is YFSETQ.